One and the same sample provided the 8 T cell receptor beta chains below, sequenced in a study of T cells after yellow fever vaccination. TCRdb reprocessed the 5' RACE reads with MiXCR, giving one entry per CDR3 protein. The profile covers about 550,000 distinct CDR3 sequences, with about 19% appearing a single time and 14% taken by the ten largest. The material sequenced was PBMCs, taken 15 days after the yellow fever booster vaccination. These receptors were collected from a man aged 30 to 39 who received the YFV17D yellow fever vaccine.

The table lists this clonotype with a few counts. The rearrangement links TRBV19 to TRBJ2-1; the D is unclear. This CDR3 contains 13 residues. Germline V gene data show CDR1 as LNHDA and CDR2 as SQIVND (reference sequence). Deletions cut 4 bases from V and 9 bases from J, with 13 bases between. This CDR3 reads CASSTPLRGEQFF. The CDR3 nucleotides are TGTGCCAGTAGTACCCCCCTTCGCGGTGAGCAGTTCTTC.

This clonotype appeared a few times. The V gene is TRBV25-1, the J gene TRBJ2-5, with D uncertain. The CDR3 totals 13 residues. CDR1 is MGHDK and CDR2 is SYGVNS in the germline V gene. Trimming took off 1 base at V and 9 bases at J, with 12 bases between the two ends. CDR3 region: CASSELMLASQYF. The CDR3 coding sequence is TGTGCCAGCAGTGAATTGATGCTCGCCTCCCAGTACTTC. Together with reference TRBV25-1 and TRBJ2-5, the CDR3 gives the full variable domain: EADIYQTPRYLVIGTGKKITLECSQTMGHDKMYWYQQDPGMELHLIHYSYGVNSTEKGDLSSESTVSRIRTEHFPLTLESARPSHTSQYLCASSELMLASQYFGPGTRLLVL.

There are a few counts of this clonotype. This rearrangement joins TRBV6-2 or TRBV6-3 to TRBJ2-7; D may match TRBD1 or TRBD2 (5 bases each). Germline CDR1 and CDR2: MNHEY and SVGEGT. V was cut by 2 bases and J by 1 base, with 9 bases left in between. This CDR3 spans 14 amino acids. Here the CDR3 reads CASSYRGASYEQYF. CDR3 bases: TGTGCCAGCAGTTACAGGGGAGCTTCCTACGAGCAGTACTTC.

The chain couples TRBV20-1 to TRBJ2-1, with 8 bases matching TRBD1. The ends lost 0 bases at V and 9 bases at J; junction bases unmatched: 16. Germline lookup yields CDR1 DFQATT and CDR2 SNEGSKA (reference sequence). The CDR3 spans 17 residues. The CDR3 here is CSARDRGRGRGQGEQFF. The CDR3 DNA reads TGCAGTGCTAGAGATCGGGGACGGGGCAGGGGGCAGGGTGAGCAGTTCTTC.

The chain links TRBV5-2 to TRBJ2-2; TRBD1, the D gene given by the table, was not confirmed from the DNA. TRBV5-2 is shown as a pseudogene. The CDR3 extends over 13 amino acids. CDR3 protein: CAMGTGNTGELFF. The CDR3, as DNA: TGTGCCATGGGCACAGGGAACACCGGGGAGCTGTTTTTT.

J is TRBJ2-6 and V is TRBV7-9; D gene uncertain. CDR1 SEHNR and CDR2 FQNEAQ come from the germline V gene (reference sequence). The CDR3 is 16 residues long. With 3 bases removed from V and 1 base from J, the gap between germline ends came to 10 bases. CDR3 in DNA: TGTGCCAGCAGCTTCCCGCCCAATTCTGGGGCCAACGTCCTGACTTTC. Its protein is CASSFPPNSGANVLTF.

This clonotype was seen only a few times. V is TRBV7-9 and J is TRBJ2-7; unclear D gene. Trimming stripped 5 bases from V and 2 bases from J, with 13 bases between. This CDR3 spans 14 amino acids. Germline CDR1 and CDR2: SEHNR and FQNEAQ (reference sequence). The DNA for the CDR3 is TGTGCCAGCAGCCCTCTCTCCTGGCCCTACGAGCAGTACTTC. Amino acids: CASSPLSWPYEQYF.

The chain carries TRBV12-5 and TRBJ2-1; tentatively, D is TRBD2 (6 bases). Trimming left V 0 bases short and J 4 bases short, with 19 bases between. The germline V gene encodes CDR1 LGHNT and CDR2 FRNRAP. This CDR3 spans 18 amino acids. CDR3: CASGLVRLGQDYYNEQFF. DNA for the CDR3: TGTGCTAGTGGTTTGGTAAGGCTGGGGCAGGACTATTACAATGAGCAGTTCTTC.